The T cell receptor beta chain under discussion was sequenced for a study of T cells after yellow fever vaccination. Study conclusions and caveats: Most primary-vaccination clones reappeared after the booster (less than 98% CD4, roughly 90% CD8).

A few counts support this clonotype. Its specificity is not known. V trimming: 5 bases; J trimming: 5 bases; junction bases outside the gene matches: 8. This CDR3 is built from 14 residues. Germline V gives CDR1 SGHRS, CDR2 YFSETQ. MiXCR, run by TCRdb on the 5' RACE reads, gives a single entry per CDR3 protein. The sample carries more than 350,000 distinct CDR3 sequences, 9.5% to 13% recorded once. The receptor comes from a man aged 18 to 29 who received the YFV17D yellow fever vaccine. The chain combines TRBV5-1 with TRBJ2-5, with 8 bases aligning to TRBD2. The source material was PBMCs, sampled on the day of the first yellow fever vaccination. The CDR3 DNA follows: TGCGCCAGCAGGGAGCGGGGGTTCGGTGAGACCCAGTACTTC. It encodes CASRERGFGETQYF.